A single sample gave rise to the 23 T cell receptor beta chains below, sequenced in a study of blood T cell repertoires in COVID-19. The repertoire was sequenced with immunoSEQ multiplex PCR; TCRdb's copy has only in-frame clones and lacks some. The profile covers around 200,000 clones, with 80% to 90% appearing a single time and over 3.5% taken by the ten largest. The sequencing sample was made of peripheral blood. Receptor source: a man aged 18 to 29 with active or convalescent COVID-19.

The chain joins TRBV18 to TRBJ1-1; the D gene is possibly TRBD1 (5 bases). This CDR3 is 14 amino acids long. V dropped 3 bases and J dropped 7 bases, with 15 bases sitting between them. CDR1 and CDR2 (germline): KGHSH, LQKENI. CDR3 protein: CASSPSQGSLEAFF. CDR3 coding DNA: TGTGCCAGCTCACCTAGTCAGGGATCGCTTGAAGCTTTCTTT.

The V gene is TRBV4-1, the J gene TRBJ2-4, with TRBD2 identical over 12 bases. From germline, CDR1 is MGHRA and CDR2 YSYEKL. Trimming removed 0 bases from V and 0 bases from J; junction bases left unmatched: 6. There are 19 residues in the CDR3. The DNA of the CDR3 is TGCGCCAGCAGCCAAGATCCGGCTAGCGGGGGGGGAGCCAAAAACATTCAGTACTTC. As protein: CASSQDPASGGGAKNIQYF.

This clone was seen only a few times. Different DNA sequences within this sample yield the same CDR3. The rearrangement uses TRBV7-2 and TRBJ1-5; perhaps TRBD1 as D (6 bases). V lost 2 bases to trimming and J lost 4 bases, with 6 bases between them. Germline V gene lookup returns CDR1 SGHTA and CDR2 FQGNSA. CDR3 size: 13 residues. CDR3: CASSLRGNQPQHF. The CDR3 DNA reads as TGTGCCAGCAGCTTAAGGGGGAATCAGCCCCAGCATTTT.

In nucleotides, the CDR3 is TGTGCCAGCACCCGACAGAGCAATCAGCCCCAGCATTTT. Protein sequence: CASTRQSNQPQHF. J is TRBJ1-5 and V is TRBV6-1; D perhaps matches TRBD1 (5 bases). The CDR3 is made up of 13 amino acids. Germline-derived CDR1 and CDR2 are MNHNS and SASEGT. Deletions cut 7 bases from V and 1 base from J, with 8 bases between.

The genes are TRBV5-4 and TRBJ1-1; TRBD1 matches at 8 bases. CDR1 is SGHNT, CDR2 YYREEE, per germline (reference sequence). This CDR3 has 14 residues. Losses at the gene ends were 7 bases for V and 5 bases for J; bases not matched to a gene: 10. The CDR3 here is CASWGQGAGTEAFF. In nucleotides, the CDR3 is TGTGCCAGCTGGGGCCAGGGGGCGGGAACTGAAGCTTTCTTT.

This clone was observed once. The chain joins TRBV5-4 to TRBJ2-1, with 10 bases matching TRBD2. CDR1 SGHNT and CDR2 YYREEE come from the germline V gene (reference sequence). This CDR3 contains 15 residues. With V trimmed by 4 bases and J by 7 bases, 8 bases remained unmatched. The CDR3 reads CASSPPSGSINEQFF. CDR3 bases: TGTGCCAGCAGCCCGCCTAGCGGGAGTATAAATGAGCAGTTCTTC.

The rearrangement links TRBV3-1 (or the pseudogene TRBV3-2) to TRBJ2-5, with TRBD2 matching over 9 bases. The CDR3 is 14 amino acids. With V trimmed by 6 bases and J by 7 bases, 9 bases remained unmatched. Germline V CDR1 and CDR2: LGHDT, YNNKEL (reference sequence). Here the CDR3 reads CASRDPSGDVTQYF. CDR3 nucleotide sequence: TGTGCCAGCAGGGACCCTAGCGGGGATGTGACCCAGTACTTC.

The V and J genes are TRBV30 and TRBJ1-4, with a possible D match to TRBD1 (5 bases). Germline CDR1 and CDR2: GTSNPN and SVGIG (reference sequence). The V end was cut by 5 bases, the J end by 5 bases, with 9 bases between. This CDR3 has 12 amino acids. Here the CDR3 reads CAWARGNEKLFF. The DNA of the CDR3 is TGTGCCTGGGCAAGGGGAAATGAAAAACTGTTTTTT.

This chain connects TRBV6-4 to TRBJ1-2; D remains ambiguous. V lost 2 bases and J 7 bases, leaving 17 bases between the germline ends. The CDR3 is 15 residues long. Germline V gene lookup returns CDR1 MRHNA and CDR2 SNTAGT. CDR3 DNA sequence: TGTGCCAGCAGTGACCGGGTACCGCCGTTTAGTGGCTACACCTTC. Its translation is CASSDRVPPFSGYTF.

This clone came up once. This chain connects TRBV19 to TRBJ2-3, with 10 positions matching TRBD1. Germline CDR1 and CDR2: LNHDA and SQIVND (reference sequence). Trimming removed 5 bases from V and 8 bases from J; junction bases left unmatched: 13. The CDR3 runs 16 residues. The CDR3 nucleotides are TGTGCCAGTAGTCTCTTGACAGGGGGCGGGCTGACTACGCAGTATTTT. Translating it yields CASSLLTGGGLTTQYF.

This clone was detected only a few times. The chain joins TRBV13 to TRBJ2-3; 7 bases are shared with TRBD1. V lost 5 bases to trimming and J lost 0 bases; unmatched junction nucleotides: 8. The CDR3 spans 16 residues. Germline CDR1 and CDR2: PRHDT and FYEKMQ (reference sequence). CDR3 sequence reads: CASSRDSEHSTDTQYF. The CDR3 region has the DNA TGTGCCAGCAGCCGGGACAGTGAGCATAGCACAGATACGCAGTATTTT.

The chain recombines TRBV29-1 with TRBJ1-5; the D is unclear. Trimming removed 4 bases at V and 4 bases at J, with 11 bases between. The CDR3 length is 13 residues. Germline-derived CDR1 and CDR2 are SQVTM and ANQGSEA. CDR3 in amino acids: CSVGADGNQPQHF. DNA for the CDR3: TGCAGCGTTGGGGCCGATGGAAATCAGCCCCAGCATTTT.

The table lists this clone with a count of one. V usage is TRBV28 and J usage is TRBJ1-3; 12 bases align to TRBD1. V trimming: 6 bases; J trimming: 1 base; junction bases outside the gene matches: 7. CDR1 is MDHEN, CDR2 SYDVKM, per germline. The CDR3 covers 17 residues. The CDR3 region has the DNA TGTGCCAGCAGGATTCCGGGACAGGGGGCATCTGGAAACACCATATATTTT. Amino acids: CASRIPGQGASGNTIYF. Full variable domain (outside the CDR3, taken from reference TRBV28 and TRBJ1-3): DVKVTQSSRYLVKRTGEKVFLECVQDMDHENMFWYRQDPGLGLRLIYFSYDVKMKEKGDIPEGYSVSREKKERFSLILESASTNQTSMYLCASRIPGQGASGNTIYFGEGSWLTVV.

The V and J genes are TRBV30 and TRBJ1-5; a possible D gene is TRBD1 (5 bases). With 2 bases removed from V and 5 bases from J, the gap between germline ends came to 13 bases. The germline V gene encodes CDR1 GTSNPN and CDR2 SVGIG (reference sequence). The CDR3 extends over 14 amino acids. The CDR3 loop reads CAWSPSAGDQPQHF. CDR3 in DNA: TGTGCCTGGAGTCCGTCAGCGGGGGATCAGCCCCAGCATTTT.

The chain joins TRBV5-1 to TRBJ2-2; 9 nucleotides align to TRBD2. Germline CDR1 and CDR2: SGHRS and YFSETQ. Trimming at V came to 4 bases and at J to 6 bases, leaving 10 bases not matched to a gene. The CDR3 is 16 residues long. In DNA form, the CDR3 reads TGCGCCAGCAGCCTCTACTCCGGGACTAGCCCCGGGGAGCTGTTTTTT. This translates into CASSLYSGTSPGELFF. The variable domain in full, with the rest retrieved from reference TRBV5-1 and TRBJ2-2, is KAGVTQTPRYLIKTRGQQVTLSCSPISGHRSVSWYQQTPGQGLQFLFEYFSETQRNKGNFPGRFSGRQFSNSRSEMNVSTLELGDSALYLCASSLYSGTSPGELFFGEGSRLTVL.

The rearrangement uses TRBV30 and TRBJ1-2; D unclear. V was pared by 3 bases and J by 5 bases, with 22 bases between. Germline lookup yields CDR1 GTSNPN and CDR2 SVGIG (reference sequence). This CDR3 has 16 residues. CDR3 in DNA: TGTGCCTGGAGGGGCCTGGCGGGCGCACAGTCTTATGGCTACACCTTC. It translates to CAWRGLAGAQSYGYTF.

This clone occurred once. The V call is TRBV2, the J call TRBJ1-2; TRBD1 matches 9 bases. This CDR3 comprises 16 residues. V trimming: 5 bases; J trimming: 0 bases; junction bases outside the gene matches: 7. From germline, CDR1 is SNHLY and CDR2 FYNNEI. In DNA form, the CDR3 reads TGTGCCAGCAGTTCTATGGGACAGGGAGCTAACTATGGCTACACCTTC. It is translated as CASSSMGQGANYGYTF.

V is TRBV5-4 and J is TRBJ2-1; 9 bases are shared with TRBD1. V lost 4 bases, J lost 1 base, and 3 bases stayed unmatched. The germline CDR1 and CDR2 sequences are SGHNT and YYREEE (reference sequence). The CDR3 runs to 15 residues. Here the CDR3 reads CASSVDRGSYNEQFF. The DNA for the CDR3 is TGTGCCAGCAGCGTAGACAGGGGGTCCTACAATGAGCAGTTCTTC. The variable domain in full, completed from reference TRBV5-4 and TRBJ2-1, reads ETGVTQSPTHLIKTRGQQVTLRCSSQSGHNTVSWYQQALGQGPQFIFQYYREEENGRGNFPPRFSGLQFPNYSSELNVNALELDDSALYLCASSVDRGSYNEQFFGPGTRLTVL.

The genes are TRBV6-5 and TRBJ1-1; TRBD1 might be the D (6 bases). This CDR3 is 13 amino acids long. The germline V gene has CDR1 MNHEY and CDR2 SVGAGI. V was cut by 6 bases and J by 5 bases, with 13 bases left in between. The CDR3: CASREGVDTEAFF. The CDR3 DNA reads TGTGCCAGCAGAGAGGGGGTTGATACTGAAGCTTTCTTT.

CDR3 sequence reads: CASWSPSGTGNYGYTF. CDR3 nucleotides: TGTGCCAGTTGGTCCCCGTCCGGGACAGGTAACTATGGCTACACCTTC. The chain couples TRBV28 to TRBJ1-2, with 8 bases that match TRBD1. Germline CDR1 is MDHEN and CDR2 is SYDVKM. V gave up 9 bases and J gave up 1 base; unmatched junction bases: 13. This CDR3 contains 16 residues.

This chain uses TRBV7-9 with TRBJ2-7; D gene unclear. Trimming pared 1 base from V and 7 bases from J, leaving 5 bases between. CDR3 length: 11 residues. Germline V gene data show CDR1 as SEHNR and CDR2 as FQNEAQ (reference sequence). The CDR3 DNA is TGTGCCAGCAGCTTAGTCGGGGAGCAGTACTTC. This encodes CASSLVGEQYF.

V and J are TRBV30 and TRBJ2-3, with D unresolved. The V end lost 0 bases, the J end lost 4 bases, and 8 bases lay between the germline ends. The CDR3 loop spans 13 amino acids. The V gene's germline CDR1 is GTSNPN and CDR2 SVGIG (reference sequence). In DNA form, the CDR3 reads TGTGCCTGGAGTGTCGCTATGGCAGATACGCAGTATTTT. This sequence encodes CAWSVAMADTQYF.

This chain connects TRBV27 to TRBJ1-2, with 10 bases that match TRBD1. Unmatched junction bases numbered 6, after V lost 4 bases and J lost 7 bases. CDR3 length equals 14 residues. The germline V gene encodes CDR1 MNHEY and CDR2 SMNVEV (reference sequence). The CDR3 is CASSSGTGVRGYTF. The CDR3 region has the DNA TGTGCCAGCAGTTCGGGGACAGGGGTCCGTGGCTACACCTTC.